One sample yielded the 6 T cell receptor beta chains listed below, sequenced in a study of cytomegalovirus exposure and HLA in healthy donors. The study ran its PCR with 60 Vbeta and 13 Jbeta primers. Generated by immunoSEQ multiplex PCR, the TCRdb table keeps only in-frame clones and is missing some. The sample carries fewer than 200,000 clones, around four fifths recorded once. What was sequenced was PBMCs. The receptors originated from a woman between 50 and 59 years old in good health and CMV-seronegative.

This chain joins TRBV5-6 and TRBJ2-2; 8 bases align to TRBD2. In germline, CDR1 is SGHDT, CDR2 YYEEEE. The CDR3 length is 17 residues. V shed 0 bases and J 3 bases; nucleotides not matched to a gene: 7. DNA for the CDR3: TGTGCCAGCAGCTTGGATAGGACTAGCCAGGACACCGGGGAGCTGTTTTTT. Amino acids: CASSLDRTSQDTGELFF.

The gene calls are TRBV7-2 and TRBJ1-1; D is perhaps TRBD1 (5 bases). V was pared by 4 bases and J by 3 bases, with 12 bases between. Germline V gene data show CDR1 as SGHTA and CDR2 as FQGNSA. CDR3 length: 14 amino acids. CDR3 protein: CASSSRVWHTEAFF. The CDR3 bases are TGTGCCAGCAGCTCCAGGGTCTGGCACACTGAAGCTTTCTTT.

J is TRBJ1-3 and V is TRBV5-4, with TRBD1 matching 9 bases. This CDR3 is 16 amino acids long. V shed 4 bases, J shed 6 bases, and the junction held 11 bases outside the gene matches. Germline values: CDR1 SGHNT, CDR2 YYREEE (reference sequence). CDR3 sequence (DNA): TGTGCCAGCAGCCCTGATGGACAGGGGACTGAAAACACCATATATTTT. Encoded protein: CASSPDGQGTENTIYF.

This clone turned up a few times. CDR3 DNA sequence: TGCGCCAGCAGCTTGCTTCCCGAGGGAAGCAATCAGCCCCAGCATTTT. Translation: CASSLLPEGSNQPQHF. The chain couples TRBV5-1 to TRBJ1-5, with D hard to call. The CDR3 is made up of 16 amino acids. Germline V CDR1 and CDR2: SGHRS, YFSETQ. The V and J ends lost 1 base and 1 base respectively, with 12 bases between them.

The chain links TRBV27 to TRBJ1-2, with D hard to call. The V gene's germline CDR1 is MNHEY and CDR2 SMNVEV (reference sequence). This CDR3 comprises 15 residues. V shed 6 bases and J shed 0 bases, with 14 bases lying between them. CDR3 nucleotides: TGTGCCAGCAGGTTTAATGGGCAGGCTAACTATGGCTACACCTTC. Amino acid sequence: CASRFNGQANYGYTF.

V is TRBV7-6 and J is TRBJ2-1, with a weak D call TRBD2 (5 bases). The CDR3 is made up of 16 amino acids. V gave up 2 bases and J gave up 8 bases, with 19 bases separating them. Looked up from germline, CDR1 is SGHVS and CDR2 is FNYEAQ. The CDR3 DNA sequence: TGTGCCAGCAGCTTAACCCCCTTAGTGAGGGTGGATGAGCAGTTCTTC. Protein sequence: CASSLTPLVRVDEQFF.